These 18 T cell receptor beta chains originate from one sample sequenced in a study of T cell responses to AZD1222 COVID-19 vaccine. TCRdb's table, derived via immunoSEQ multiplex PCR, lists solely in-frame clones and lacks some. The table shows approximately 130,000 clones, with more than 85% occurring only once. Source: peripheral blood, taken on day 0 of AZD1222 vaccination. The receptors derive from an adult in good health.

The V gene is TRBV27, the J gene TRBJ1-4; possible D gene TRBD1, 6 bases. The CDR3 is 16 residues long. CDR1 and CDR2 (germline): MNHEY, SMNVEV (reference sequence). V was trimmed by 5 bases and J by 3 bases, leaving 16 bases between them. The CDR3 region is CASSPKTGFANEKLFF. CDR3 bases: TGTGCCAGCAGTCCCAAAACAGGGTTCGCTAATGAAAAACTGTTTTTT.

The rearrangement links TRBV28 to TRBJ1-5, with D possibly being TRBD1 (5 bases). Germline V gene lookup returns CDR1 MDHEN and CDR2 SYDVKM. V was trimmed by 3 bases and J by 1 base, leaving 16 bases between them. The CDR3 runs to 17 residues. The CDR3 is CASSFLSLGASNQPQHF. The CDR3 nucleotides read TGTGCCAGCAGTTTTCTGAGTCTTGGGGCGAGCAATCAGCCCCAGCATTTT.

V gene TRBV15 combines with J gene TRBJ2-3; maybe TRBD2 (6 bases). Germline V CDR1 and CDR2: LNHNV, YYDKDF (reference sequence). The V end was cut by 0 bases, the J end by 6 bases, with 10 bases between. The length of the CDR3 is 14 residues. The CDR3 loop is CATSRDLGRDTQYF. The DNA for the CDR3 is TGTGCCACCAGCAGAGATCTGGGGAGGGATACGCAGTATTTT.

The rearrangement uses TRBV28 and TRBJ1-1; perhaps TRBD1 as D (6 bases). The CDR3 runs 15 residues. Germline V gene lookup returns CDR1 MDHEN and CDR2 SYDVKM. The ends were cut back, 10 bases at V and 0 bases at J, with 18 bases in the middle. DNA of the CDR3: TGTGCCATCAAGGGGGGGACTTACTTGAACACTGAAGCTTTCTTT. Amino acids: CAIKGGTYLNTEAFF.

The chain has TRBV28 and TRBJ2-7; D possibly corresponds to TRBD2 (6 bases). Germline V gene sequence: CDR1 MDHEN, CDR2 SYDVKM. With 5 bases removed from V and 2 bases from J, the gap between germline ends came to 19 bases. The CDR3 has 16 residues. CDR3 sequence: CASSPPWGVTPYEQYF. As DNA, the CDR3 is TGTGCCAGCAGTCCCCCCTGGGGGGTAACTCCCTACGAGCAGTACTTC.

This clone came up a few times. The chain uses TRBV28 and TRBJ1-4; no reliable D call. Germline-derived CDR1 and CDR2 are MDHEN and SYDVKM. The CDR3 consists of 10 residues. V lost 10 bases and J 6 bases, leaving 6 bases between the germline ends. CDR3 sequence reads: CATRDEKLFF. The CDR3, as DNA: TGTGCCACTAGGGATGAAAAACTGTTTTTT.

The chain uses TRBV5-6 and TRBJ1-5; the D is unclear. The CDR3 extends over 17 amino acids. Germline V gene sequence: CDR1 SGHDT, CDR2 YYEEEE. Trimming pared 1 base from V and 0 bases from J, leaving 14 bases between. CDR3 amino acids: CASSLFMGMYSNQPQHF. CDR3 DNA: TGTGCCAGCAGCTTGTTTATGGGTATGTATAGCAATCAGCCCCAGCATTTT.

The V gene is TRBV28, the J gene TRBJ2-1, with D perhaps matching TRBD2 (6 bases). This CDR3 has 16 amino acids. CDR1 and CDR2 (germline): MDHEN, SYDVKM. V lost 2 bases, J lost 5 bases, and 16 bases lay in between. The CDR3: CASSLGGAGRHNEQFF. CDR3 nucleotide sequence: TGTGCCAGCAGTTTAGGCGGGGCCGGGCGGCACAATGAGCAGTTCTTC.

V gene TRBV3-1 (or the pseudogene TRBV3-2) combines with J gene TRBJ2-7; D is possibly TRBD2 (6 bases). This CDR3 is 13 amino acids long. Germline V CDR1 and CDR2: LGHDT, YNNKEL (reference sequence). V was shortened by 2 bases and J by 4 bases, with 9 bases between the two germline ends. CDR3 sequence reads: CASSQSGRYEQYF. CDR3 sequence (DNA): TGTGCCAGCAGCCAATCCGGGAGATACGAGCAGTACTTC.

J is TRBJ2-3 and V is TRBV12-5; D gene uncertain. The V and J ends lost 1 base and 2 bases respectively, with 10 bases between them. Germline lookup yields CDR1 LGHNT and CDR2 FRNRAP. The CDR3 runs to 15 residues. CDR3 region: CASGLGADTTDTQYF. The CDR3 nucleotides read TGTGCTAGTGGTTTGGGGGCAGATACCACAGATACGCAGTATTTT.

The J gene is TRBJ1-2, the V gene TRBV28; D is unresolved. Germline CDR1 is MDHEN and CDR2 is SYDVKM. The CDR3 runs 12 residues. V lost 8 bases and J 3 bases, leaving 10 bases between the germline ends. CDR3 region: CASWGFDYGYTF. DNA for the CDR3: TGTGCCAGCTGGGGTTTTGACTATGGCTACACCTTC.

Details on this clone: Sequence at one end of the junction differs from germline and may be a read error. The CDR3 DNA is TGTGCCAGCAGCCTAACAAGCGGGAGGGCCCTGAATGAGCAGTTCTTC. Translation gives CASSLTSGRALNEQFF. The V gene is TRBV7-3, the J gene TRBJ2-1; 10 bases are a match to TRBD2. The CDR3 runs 16 residues. Germline V gene lookup returns CDR1 SGHTA and CDR2 FQGTGA.

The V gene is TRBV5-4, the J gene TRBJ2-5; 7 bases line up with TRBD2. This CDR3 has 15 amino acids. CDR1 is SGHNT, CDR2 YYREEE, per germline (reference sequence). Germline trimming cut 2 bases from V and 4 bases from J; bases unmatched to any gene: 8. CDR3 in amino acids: CASSLSGAHTETQYF. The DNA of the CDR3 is TGTGCCAGCAGCTTAAGCGGGGCTCACACAGAGACCCAGTACTTC.

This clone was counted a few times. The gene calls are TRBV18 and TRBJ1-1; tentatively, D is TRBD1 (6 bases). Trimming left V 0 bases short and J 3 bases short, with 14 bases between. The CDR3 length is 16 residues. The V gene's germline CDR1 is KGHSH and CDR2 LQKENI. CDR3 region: CASSPPSIGGHTEAFF. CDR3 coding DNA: TGTGCCAGCTCACCACCGTCAATCGGGGGGCACACTGAAGCTTTCTTT.

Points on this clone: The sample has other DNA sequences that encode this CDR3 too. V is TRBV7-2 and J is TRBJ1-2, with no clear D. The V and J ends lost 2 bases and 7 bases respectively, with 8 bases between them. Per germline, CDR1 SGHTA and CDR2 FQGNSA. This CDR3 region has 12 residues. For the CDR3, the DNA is TGTGCCAGCAGCTTAAGAATAGGTGGCTACACCTTC. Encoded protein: CASSLRIGGYTF.

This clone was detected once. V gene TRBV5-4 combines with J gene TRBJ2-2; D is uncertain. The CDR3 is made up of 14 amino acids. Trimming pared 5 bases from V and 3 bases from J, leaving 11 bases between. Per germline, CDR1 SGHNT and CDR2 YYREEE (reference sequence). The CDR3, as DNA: TGTGCCAGCAGGCGAAATCCCGACACCGGGGAGCTGTTTTTT. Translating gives CASRRNPDTGELFF.

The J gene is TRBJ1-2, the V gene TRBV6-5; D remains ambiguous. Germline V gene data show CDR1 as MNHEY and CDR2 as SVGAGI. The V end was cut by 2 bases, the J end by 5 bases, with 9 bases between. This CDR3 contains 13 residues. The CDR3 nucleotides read TGTGCCAGCAGTTACGACGGGAAATATGGCTACACCTTC. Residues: CASSYDGKYGYTF.

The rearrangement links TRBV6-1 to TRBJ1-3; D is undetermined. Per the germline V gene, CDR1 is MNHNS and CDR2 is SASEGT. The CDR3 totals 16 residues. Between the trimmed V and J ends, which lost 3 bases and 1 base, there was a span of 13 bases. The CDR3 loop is CASSDRAAGSGNTIYF. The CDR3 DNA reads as TGTGCCAGCAGTGACCGGGCCGCCGGGTCTGGAAACACCATATATTTT.